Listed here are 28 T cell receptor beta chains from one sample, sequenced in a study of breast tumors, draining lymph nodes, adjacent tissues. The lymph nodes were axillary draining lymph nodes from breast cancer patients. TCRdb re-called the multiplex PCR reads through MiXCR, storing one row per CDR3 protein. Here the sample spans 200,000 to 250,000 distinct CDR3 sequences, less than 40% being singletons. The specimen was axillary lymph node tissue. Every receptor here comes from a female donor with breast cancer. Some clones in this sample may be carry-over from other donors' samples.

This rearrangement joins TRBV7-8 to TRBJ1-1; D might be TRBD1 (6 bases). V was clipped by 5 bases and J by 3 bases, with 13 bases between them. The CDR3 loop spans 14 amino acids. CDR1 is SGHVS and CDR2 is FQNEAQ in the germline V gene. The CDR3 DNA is TGTGCCAGCAGCCAAGGACAGTCCTACACTGAAGCTTTCTTT. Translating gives CASSQGQSYTEAFF.

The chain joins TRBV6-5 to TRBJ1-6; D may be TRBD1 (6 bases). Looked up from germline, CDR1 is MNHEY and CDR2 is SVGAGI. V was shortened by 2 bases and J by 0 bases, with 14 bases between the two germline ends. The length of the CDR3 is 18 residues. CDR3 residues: CASSYRGRGSSYNSPLHF. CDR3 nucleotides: TGTGCCAGCAGTTACCGGGGGCGGGGGAGCTCCTATAATTCACCCCTCCACTTT.

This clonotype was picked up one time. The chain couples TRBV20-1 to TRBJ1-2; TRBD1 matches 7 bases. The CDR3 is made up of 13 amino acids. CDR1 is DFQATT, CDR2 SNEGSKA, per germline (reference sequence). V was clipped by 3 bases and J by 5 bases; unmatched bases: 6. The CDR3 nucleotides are TGCAGTGCTAGCGGGCAGGGGGTATATGGCTACACCTTC. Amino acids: CSASGQGVYGYTF.

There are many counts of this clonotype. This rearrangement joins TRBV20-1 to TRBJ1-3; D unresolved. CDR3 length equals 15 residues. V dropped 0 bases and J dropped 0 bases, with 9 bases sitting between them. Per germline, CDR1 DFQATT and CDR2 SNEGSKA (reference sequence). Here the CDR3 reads CSARDTGSSGNTIYF. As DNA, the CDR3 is TGCAGTGCTAGAGATACCGGCAGCTCTGGAAACACCATATATTTT.

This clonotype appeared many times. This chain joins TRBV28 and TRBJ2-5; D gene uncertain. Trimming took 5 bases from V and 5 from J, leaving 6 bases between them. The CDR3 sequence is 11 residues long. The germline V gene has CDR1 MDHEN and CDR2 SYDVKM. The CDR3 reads CASSKAETQYF. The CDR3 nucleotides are TGTGCCAGCAGTAAGGCCGAGACCCAGTACTTC.

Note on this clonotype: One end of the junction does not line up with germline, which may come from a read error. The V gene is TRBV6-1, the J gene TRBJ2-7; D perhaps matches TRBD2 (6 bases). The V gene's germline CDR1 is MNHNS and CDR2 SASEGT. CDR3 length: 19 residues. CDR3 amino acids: CASSQAGGVLVGDTYEQYF. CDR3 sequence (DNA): TGTGCCAGCAGTCAAGCGGGCGGGGTTTTGGTGGGAGATACCTACGAGCAGTACTTC.

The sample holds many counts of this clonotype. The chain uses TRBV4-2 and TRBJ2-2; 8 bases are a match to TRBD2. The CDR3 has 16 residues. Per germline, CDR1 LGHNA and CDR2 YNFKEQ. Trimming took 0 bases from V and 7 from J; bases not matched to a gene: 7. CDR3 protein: CASSQEPGGRVGELFF. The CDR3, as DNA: TGTGCCAGCAGCCAAGAGCCGGGGGGGCGTGTCGGGGAGCTGTTTTTT.

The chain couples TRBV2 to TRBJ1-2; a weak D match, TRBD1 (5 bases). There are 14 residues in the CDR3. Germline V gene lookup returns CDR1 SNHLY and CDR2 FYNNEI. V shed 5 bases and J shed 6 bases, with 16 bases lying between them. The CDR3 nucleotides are TGTGCCAGCAGTTACGGCGTCCCAGGGAATGGCTACACCTTC. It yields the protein CASSYGVPGNGYTF.

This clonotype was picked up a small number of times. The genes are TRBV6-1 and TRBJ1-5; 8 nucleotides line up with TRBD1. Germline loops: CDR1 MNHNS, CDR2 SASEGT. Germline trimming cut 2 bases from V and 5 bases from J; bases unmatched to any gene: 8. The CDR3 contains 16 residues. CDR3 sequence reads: CASSELGGQGYQPQHF. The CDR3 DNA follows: TGTGCCAGCAGTGAATTAGGCGGACAGGGCTATCAGCCCCAGCATTTT.

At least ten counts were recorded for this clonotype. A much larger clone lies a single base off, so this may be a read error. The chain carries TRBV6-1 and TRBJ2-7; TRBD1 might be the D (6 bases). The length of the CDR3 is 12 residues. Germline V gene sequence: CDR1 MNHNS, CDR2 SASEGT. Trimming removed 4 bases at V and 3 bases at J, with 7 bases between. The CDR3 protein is CASSVGGYEQYF. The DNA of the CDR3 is TGTGCCAGCAGTGTAGGGGGCTACGAGCAGTACTTC.

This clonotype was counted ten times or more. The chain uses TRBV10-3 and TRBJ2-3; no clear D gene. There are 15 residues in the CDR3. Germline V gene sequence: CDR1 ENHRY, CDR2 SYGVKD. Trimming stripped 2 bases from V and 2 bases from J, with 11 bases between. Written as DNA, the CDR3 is TGTGCCATCAGTGAGCACTTACCATACACAGATACGCAGTATTTT. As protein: CAISEHLPYTDTQYF.

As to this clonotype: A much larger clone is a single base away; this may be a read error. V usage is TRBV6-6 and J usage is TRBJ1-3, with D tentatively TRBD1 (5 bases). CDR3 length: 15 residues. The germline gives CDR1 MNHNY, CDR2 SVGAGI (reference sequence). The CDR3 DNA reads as TGTGCCAGCAGTTACTCGGGGGGGAGTGGAAACGCCATATATTTT. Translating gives CASSYSGGSGNAIYF.

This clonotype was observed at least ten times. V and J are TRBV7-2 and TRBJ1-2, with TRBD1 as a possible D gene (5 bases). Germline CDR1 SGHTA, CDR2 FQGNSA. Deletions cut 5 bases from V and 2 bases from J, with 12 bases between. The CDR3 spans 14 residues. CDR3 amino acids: CASSPGDRNYGYTF. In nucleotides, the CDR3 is TGTGCCAGCAGCCCTGGCGACAGAAACTATGGCTACACCTTC.

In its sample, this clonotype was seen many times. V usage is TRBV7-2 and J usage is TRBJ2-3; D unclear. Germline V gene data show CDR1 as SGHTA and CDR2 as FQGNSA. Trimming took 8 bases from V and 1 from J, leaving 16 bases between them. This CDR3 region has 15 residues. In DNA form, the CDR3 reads TGTGCCAGCGCCCCCTATCGGAGCGGCACAGATACGCAGTATTTT. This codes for CASAPYRSGTDTQYF.

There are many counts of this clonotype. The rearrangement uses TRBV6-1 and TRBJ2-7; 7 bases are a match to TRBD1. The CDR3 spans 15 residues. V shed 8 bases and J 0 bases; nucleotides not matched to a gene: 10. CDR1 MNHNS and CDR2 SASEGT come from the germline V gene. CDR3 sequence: CASERDSRSSYEQYF. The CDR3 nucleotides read TGTGCCAGCGAAAGGGACAGTCGAAGCTCCTACGAGCAGTACTTC.

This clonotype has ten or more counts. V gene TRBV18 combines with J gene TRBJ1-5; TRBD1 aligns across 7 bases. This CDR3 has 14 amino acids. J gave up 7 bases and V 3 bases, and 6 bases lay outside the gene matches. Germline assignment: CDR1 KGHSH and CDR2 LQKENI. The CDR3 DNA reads TGTGCCAGCTCACCCCCAGGGGGGAGACAGCCCCAGCATTTT. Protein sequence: CASSPPGGRQPQHF.

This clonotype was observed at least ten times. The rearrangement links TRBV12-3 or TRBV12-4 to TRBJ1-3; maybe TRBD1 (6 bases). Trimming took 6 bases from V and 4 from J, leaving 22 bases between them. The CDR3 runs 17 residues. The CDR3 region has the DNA TGTGCCAGCAGCCCCGACAGGATCGATCCTCTCGGAAACACCATATATTTT. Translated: CASSPDRIDPLGNTIYF.

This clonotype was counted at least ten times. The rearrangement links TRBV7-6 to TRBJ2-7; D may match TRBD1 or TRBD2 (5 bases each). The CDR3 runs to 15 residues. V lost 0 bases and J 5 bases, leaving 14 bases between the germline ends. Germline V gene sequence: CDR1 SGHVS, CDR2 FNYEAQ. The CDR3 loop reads CASSLARDGMHEQYF. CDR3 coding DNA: TGTGCCAGCAGCTTAGCCCGGGACGGTATGCACGAGCAGTACTTC.

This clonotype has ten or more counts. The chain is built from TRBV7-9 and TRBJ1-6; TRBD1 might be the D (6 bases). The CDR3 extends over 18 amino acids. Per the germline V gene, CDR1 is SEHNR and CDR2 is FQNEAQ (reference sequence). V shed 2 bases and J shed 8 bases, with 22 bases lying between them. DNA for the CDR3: TGTGCCAGCAGCTTATGGGCAGGGATAAGTCGACAGGATTCACCCCTCCACTTT. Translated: CASSLWAGISRQDSPLHF.

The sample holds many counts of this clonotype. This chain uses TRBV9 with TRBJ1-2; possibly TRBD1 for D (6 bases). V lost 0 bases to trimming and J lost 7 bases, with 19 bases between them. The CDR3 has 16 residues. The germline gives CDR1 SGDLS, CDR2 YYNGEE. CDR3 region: CASSVALEGGQRGYTF. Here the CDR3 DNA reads TGTGCCAGCAGCGTAGCTCTAGAGGGGGGACAACGTGGCTACACCTTC.

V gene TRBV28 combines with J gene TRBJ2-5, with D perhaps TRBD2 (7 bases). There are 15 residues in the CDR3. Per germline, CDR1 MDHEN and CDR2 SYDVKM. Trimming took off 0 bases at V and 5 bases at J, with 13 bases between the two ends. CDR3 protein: CASSLWGGPGETQYF. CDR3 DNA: TGTGCCAGCAGTTTATGGGGGGGGCCAGGGGAGACCCAGTACTTC.

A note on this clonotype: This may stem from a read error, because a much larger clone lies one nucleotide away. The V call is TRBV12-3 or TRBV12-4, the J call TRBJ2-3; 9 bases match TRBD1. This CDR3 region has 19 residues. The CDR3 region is CASGFSPGTGFARQDTQYF. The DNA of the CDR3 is TGTGCTAGTGGTTTCTCCCCCGGGACAGGGTTTGCGCGACAAGATACGCAGTATTTT.

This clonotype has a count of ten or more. CDR3 sequence: CASSLRSATNEQFF. The CDR3 bases are TGTGCCAGCAGCTTACGATCGGCTACAAATGAGCAGTTCTTC. The chain uses TRBV7-6 and TRBJ2-1; D remains unclear. V dropped 2 bases and J dropped 7 bases, with 12 bases sitting between them. Germline CDR1 SGHVS, CDR2 FNYEAQ. This CDR3 spans 14 amino acids.

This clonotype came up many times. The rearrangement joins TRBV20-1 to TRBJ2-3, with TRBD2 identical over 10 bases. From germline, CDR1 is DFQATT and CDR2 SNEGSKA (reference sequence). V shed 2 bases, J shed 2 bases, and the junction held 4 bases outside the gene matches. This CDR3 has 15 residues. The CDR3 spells CSARSTSGFTDTQYF. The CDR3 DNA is TGCAGTGCTAGATCGACTAGCGGGTTCACAGATACGCAGTATTTT.

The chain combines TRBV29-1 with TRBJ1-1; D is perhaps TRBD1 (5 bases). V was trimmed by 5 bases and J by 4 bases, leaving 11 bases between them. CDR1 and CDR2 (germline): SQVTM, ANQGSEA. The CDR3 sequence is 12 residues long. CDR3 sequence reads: CSVKGVGTEAFF. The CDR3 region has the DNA TGCAGCGTTAAAGGGGTAGGCACTGAAGCTTTCTTT.

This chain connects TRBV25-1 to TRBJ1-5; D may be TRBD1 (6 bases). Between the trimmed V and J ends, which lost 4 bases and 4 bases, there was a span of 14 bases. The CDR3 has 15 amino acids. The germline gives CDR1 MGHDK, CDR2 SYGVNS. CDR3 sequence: CASSGAGTPNQPQHF. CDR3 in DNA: TGTGCCAGCAGTGGTGCGGGGACACCTAATCAGCCCCAGCATTTT.

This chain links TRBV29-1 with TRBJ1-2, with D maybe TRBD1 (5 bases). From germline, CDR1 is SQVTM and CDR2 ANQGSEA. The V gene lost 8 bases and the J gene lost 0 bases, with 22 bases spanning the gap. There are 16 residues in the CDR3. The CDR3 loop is CSSPPSRGATNYGYTF. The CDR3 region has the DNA TGCAGCTCACCACCGTCCCGAGGGGCGACTAACTATGGCTACACCTTC.

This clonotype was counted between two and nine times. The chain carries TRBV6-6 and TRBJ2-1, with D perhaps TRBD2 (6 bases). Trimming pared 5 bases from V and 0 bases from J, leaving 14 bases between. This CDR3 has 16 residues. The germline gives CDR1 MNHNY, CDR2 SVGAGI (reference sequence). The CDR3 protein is CASSPGLLSSYNEQFF. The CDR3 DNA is TGTGCCAGCAGTCCGGGACTCCTAAGCTCCTACAATGAGCAGTTCTTC.